This is a list of T cell receptor beta chains from one sample in a study of T cells in Graves' hyperthyroidism and ophthalmopathy. TCRdb used MiXCR to reprocess the multiplex PCR reads, holding one entry per CDR3 protein. The table lists hundreds of thousands of distinct CDR3 sequences, 13% to 15% of them singletons. Sequences were obtained from blood. The receptors shown here come from a woman between 50 and 59 years old with Graves' ophthalmopathy. Each CDR3 is given with its conserved first and last residue. The order of the fields is D gene, clone size, V gene, J gene, CDR3 protein, CDR3 DNA. The D gene is left open where the match is weak. A row's size may be missing; if present it is once, few, many or a size class.

NA	few	TRBV20-1	TRBJ2-1	CSATGTHNEQFF	TGCAGTGCCACAGGGACCCACAATGAGCAGTTCTTC
TRBD1	NA	TRBV28	TRBJ1-1	CASSLGTGVNTEAFF	TGTGCCAGCAGTCTCGGGACAGGGGTGAACACTGAAGCTTTCTTT
NA	many	TRBV7-8	TRBJ1-5	CASSLNYQYEHSNQPQHF	TGTGCCAGCAGCTTAAATTACCAATACGAACATAGCAATCAGCCCCAGCATTTT
NA	many	TRBV28	TRBJ2-7	CASSGRFGSYEQYF	TGTGCCAGCAGTGGGCGGTTCGGGTCCTACGAGCAGTACTTC
TRBD1	NA	TRBV24-1	TRBJ2-7	CATSDPPGTGGLEQYF	TGTGCCACCAGTGACCCCCCCGGGACAGGGGGTCTCGAGCAGTACTTC
NA	few	TRBV6-1	TRBJ2-3	CASSLKGTAFDTQYF	TGTGCCAGCAGTCTCAAGGGAACCGCCTTCGATACGCAGTATTTT
NA	NA	TRBV29-1	TRBJ2-1	CSVDTSHNEQFF	TGCAGCGTTGATACTAGTCACAATGAGCAGTTCTTC
NA	many	TRBV7-9	TRBJ1-5	CASSPLGAGNQPQHF	TGTGCCAGCAGCCCCCTTGGGGCCGGCAATCAGCCCCAGCATTTT
NA	many	TRBV3-1	TRBJ2-1	CASSRTLEGEQFF	TGTGCCAGCAGCCGGACGCTCGAGGGTGAGCAGTTCTTC
NA	NA	TRBV5-6	TRBJ2-1	CASSFMDRDNEQFF	TGTGCCAGCAGCTTTATGGACAGAGACAATGAGCAGTTCTTC
TRBD1	many	TRBV28	TRBJ2-5	CASRDSGQGAFAGQETQYF	TGTGCCAGCAGGGATTCGGGACAGGGGGCCTTCGCGGGTCAAGAGACCCAGTACTTC
NA	NA	TRBV5-1	TRBJ2-1	CASSSGSEGEQFF	TGCGCCAGCAGCTCGGGGTCCGAGGGTGAGCAGTTCTTC
NA	NA	TRBV20-1	TRBJ1-1	CSAASTMNTEAFF	TGCAGTGCGGCCAGCACGATGAACACTGAAGCTTTCTTT
TRBD1	NA	TRBV5-4	TRBJ1-2	CASSTWAGGAYGYTF	TGTGCCAGCAGCACCTGGGCAGGGGGCGCGTATGGCTACACCTTC
TRBD1	NA	TRBV7-9	TRBJ1-2	CASSPVTGGGLVRGYTF	TGTGCCAGCAGCCCCGTGACAGGGGGCGGTCTAGTTCGTGGCTACACCTTC
TRBD2	many	TRBV20-1	TRBJ2-7	CSASTSGAYEQYF	TGCAGTGCTAGTACTAGCGGGGCCTACGAGCAGTACTTC
TRBD1	many	TRBV28	TRBJ2-7	CASSPFPGQGYEQYF	TGTGCCAGCAGCCCCTTCCCGGGACAGGGCTACGAGCAGTACTTC
NA	NA	TRBV20-1	TRBJ1-6	CSTRVQGTNSPLHF	TGCAGTACTAGAGTTCAGGGGACTAATTCACCCCTCCACTTT
NA	many	TRBV18	TRBJ2-1	CASSPLLGNEQFF	TGTGCCAGCTCACCACTCTTGGGGAATGAGCAGTTCTTC
TRBD1	many	TRBV6-2/TRBV6-3	TRBJ1-5	CASSPGGWNQPQHF	TGTGCCAGCAGTCCAGGGGGCTGGAATCAGCCCCAGCATTTT
NA	many	TRBV7-2	TRBJ1-2	CASSSPGRGWGYTF	TGTGCCAGCAGCTCCCCTGGGAGGGGTTGGGGCTACACCTTC
TRBD2	many	TRBV6-1	TRBJ2-5	CASTREGTSGRKTQYF	TGTGCCAGCACCAGAGAGGGGACTAGCGGGAGAAAGACCCAGTACTTC
TRBD2	many	TRBV6-4	TRBJ2-1	CASSEKAGGSEQFF	TGTGCCAGCAGTGAAAAAGCGGGAGGTTCTGAGCAGTTCTTC
TRBD1	few	TRBV18	TRBJ1-5	CASSIRQGGLSNQPQHF	TGTGCCAGCTCAATAAGACAGGGGGGACTTAGCAATCAGCCCCAGCATTTT